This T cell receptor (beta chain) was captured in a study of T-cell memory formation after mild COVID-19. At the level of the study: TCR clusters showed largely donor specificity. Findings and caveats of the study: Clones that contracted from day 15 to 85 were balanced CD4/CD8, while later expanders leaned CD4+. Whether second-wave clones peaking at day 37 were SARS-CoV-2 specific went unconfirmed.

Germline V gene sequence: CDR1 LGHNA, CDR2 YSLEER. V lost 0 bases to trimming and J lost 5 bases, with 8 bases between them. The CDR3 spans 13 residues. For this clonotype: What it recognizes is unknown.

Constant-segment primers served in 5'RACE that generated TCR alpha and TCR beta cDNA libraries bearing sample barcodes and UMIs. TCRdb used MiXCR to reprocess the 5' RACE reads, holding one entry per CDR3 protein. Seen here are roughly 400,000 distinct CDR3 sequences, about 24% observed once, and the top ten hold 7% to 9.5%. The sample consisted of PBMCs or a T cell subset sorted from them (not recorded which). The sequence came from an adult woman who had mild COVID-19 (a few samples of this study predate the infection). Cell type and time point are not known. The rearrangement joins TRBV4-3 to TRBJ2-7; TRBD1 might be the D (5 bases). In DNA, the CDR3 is TGCGCCAGCAGCCAAGATAAGGACAACGAGCAGTACTTC. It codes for CASSQDKDNEQYF.